This T cell receptor beta chain derives from a study of OX40 agonist ivuxolimab in advanced cancers. Study at large: An agonistic anti-OX40 (CD134) antibody, ivuxolimab, was used to treat the patients.

The CDR3 has 13 amino acids. Looked up from germline, CDR1 is MNHNS and CDR2 is SASEGT. Trimming took 4 bases from V and 3 from J, leaving 7 bases between them. Here immunoSEQ multiplex PCR was the method, and the copy in TCRdb shows in-frame clones only, minus some. The table records tens of thousands of clones, 91% of them present only once. The chain joins TRBV6-1 to TRBJ1-5, with TRBD1 as a possible D gene (5 bases). The receptor comes from an adult with an advanced solid tumor such as melanoma, head and neck, liver or kidney cancer. The material sequenced was CD4+ or CD8+ T cells sorted from blood, taken in a trial of the OX40 agonist ivuxolimab. CDR3 sequence: CASSGRDNQPQHF. The CDR3 DNA reads as TGTGCCAGCAGTGGCAGGGACAATCAGCCCCAGCATTTT.